The next 21 T cell receptor beta chains were all read from a single sample in a study of T cell responses to AZD1222 COVID-19 vaccine. Data came from immunoSEQ multiplex PCR; TCRdb stores just in-frame clones and leaves some out. Of more than 100,000 clones in the sample, around 87% were seen once. Sequencing was performed on peripheral blood, taken on day 0 of AZD1222 vaccination. These receptors were obtained from an adult in good health.

The chain recombines TRBV6-5 with TRBJ1-3; no clear D gene. CDR1 is MNHEY and CDR2 is SVGAGI in the germline V gene. V was pared by 4 bases and J by 4 bases, with 11 bases between. The CDR3 extends over 14 amino acids. CDR3 region: CASSFRADGNTIYF. CDR3 sequence (DNA): TGTGCCAGCAGTTTCCGGGCGGACGGAAACACCATATATTTT.

The CDR3 spells CASSFSWDQPQHF. The CDR3 DNA sequence: TGTGCCAGCAGCTTTAGCTGGGATCAGCCCCAGCATTTT. The rearrangement links TRBV7-9 to TRBJ1-5; D is ambiguous. Per the germline V gene, CDR1 is SEHNR and CDR2 is FQNEAQ (reference sequence). This CDR3 has 13 residues. V was cut by 3 bases and J by 5 bases, with 8 bases left in between.

This rearrangement joins TRBV28 to TRBJ1-2; 10 nucleotides align to TRBD1. The CDR3 contains 16 residues. Per germline, CDR1 MDHEN and CDR2 SYDVKM. Trimming at V came to 3 bases and at J to 7 bases, leaving 11 bases not matched to a gene. The CDR3 nucleotides read TGTGCCAGCAGTTTGTACGACAGGGGGCCCTACGGTGGCTACACCTTC. Translation gives CASSLYDRGPYGGYTF.

The chain joins TRBV9 to TRBJ2-5; TRBD2 agrees at 10 bases. The CDR3 is made up of 17 amino acids. Germline V gene data show CDR1 as SGDLS and CDR2 as YYNGEE. Losses at the gene ends were 2 bases for V and 3 bases for J; bases not matched to a gene: 10. As DNA, the CDR3 is TGTGCCAGCAGCGTGGGCGCCAGCGGGGGGGCCGAAGAGACCCAGTACTTC. Protein product: CASSVGASGGAEETQYF.

V is TRBV9 and J is TRBJ1-5, with TRBD1 identical over 8 bases. J gave up 5 bases and V 3 bases, and 4 bases lay outside the gene matches. Looked up from germline, CDR1 is SGDLS and CDR2 is YYNGEE. The CDR3 covers 14 residues. The DNA for the CDR3 is TGTGCCAGCAGCGCATCAGGGGGCGATCAGCCCCAGCATTTT. It yields the protein CASSASGGDQPQHF.

The CDR3 region has the DNA TGTGCCAGCAGCCGGACAGGATCCGAGCAGTACTTC. It is translated as CASSRTGSEQYF. V gene TRBV11-2 combines with J gene TRBJ2-7, with 7 bases aligning to TRBD1. Germline CDR1 and CDR2: SGHAT and FQNNGV. J was trimmed by 6 bases and V by 5 bases; bases with no gene match: 4. This CDR3 comprises 12 residues.

V gene TRBV10-3 combines with J gene TRBJ2-5; no firm D call. The CDR3 has 18 amino acids. Germline V gives CDR1 ENHRY, CDR2 SYGVKD. Trimming cost V 5 bases and J 3 bases, with 25 bases left between them. The DNA for the CDR3 is TGTGCCATCAGTCGAACGAATACGGGTTTAACTGGAGAAGAGACCCAGTACTTC. Protein sequence: CAISRTNTGLTGEETQYF.

V is TRBV7-8 and J is TRBJ2-3, with D possibly TRBD1 on 6 matching bases. The CDR3 is 16 residues long. V lost 8 bases to trimming and J lost 2 bases, with 20 bases between them. CDR1 SGHVS and CDR2 FQNEAQ come from the germline V gene. CDR3 coding DNA: TGTGCCAGCCTCCCTGGGGGCAAATCGATCACAGATACGCAGTATTTT. It codes for CASLPGGKSITDTQYF.

The chain has TRBV28 and TRBJ1-2; TRBD1 might be the D (5 bases). This CDR3 has 12 residues. Germline loops: CDR1 MDHEN, CDR2 SYDVKM. With 3 bases removed from V and 7 bases from J, the gap between germline ends came to 9 bases. The CDR3 DNA sequence: TGTGCCAGCAGTTTCCCGGGGGGTGGCTACACCTTC. It yields the protein CASSFPGGGYTF.

CDR3 loop: CASSIRQGLATEAFF. As DNA, the CDR3 is TGTGCCAGCAGCATCAGACAGGGCTTGGCCACTGAAGCTTTCTTT. This chain uses TRBV5-5 with TRBJ1-1, with 7 bases matching TRBD1. CDR1 is SGHKS and CDR2 is YYEKEE in the germline V gene (reference sequence). This CDR3 region has 15 residues. The V segment lost 4 bases and the J segment 4 bases; nucleotides outside the gene matches: 10.

This chain uses TRBV7-2 with TRBJ2-4; TRBD1 is a possible D gene (6 bases). CDR1 and CDR2 (germline): SGHTA, FQGNSA. V was cut by 6 bases and J by 8 bases, with 17 bases left in between. There are 14 residues in the CDR3. CDR3 loop: CASSSQGFRHIQYF. The CDR3 nucleotides are TGTGCCAGCAGTTCACAGGGATTTAGACACATTCAGTACTTC.

Only one count was recorded for this clone. This sequence joins TRBV29-1 and TRBJ2-7; possible D gene TRBD1, 6 bases. Germline CDR1 is SQVTM and CDR2 is ANQGSEA. Trimming took off 7 bases at V and 2 bases at J, with 12 bases between the two ends. This CDR3 is 12 amino acids long. CDR3 coding DNA: TGCAGCGCGTCGGGGACACCCTACGAGCAGTACTTC. Translated, it gives CSASGTPYEQYF.

The chain uses TRBV4-3 and TRBJ1-5, with D tentatively TRBD1 (5 bases). The germline V gene has CDR1 LGHNA and CDR2 YSLEER. CDR3 length: 17 amino acids. The ends were cut back, 0 bases at V and 4 bases at J, with 16 bases in the middle. CDR3: CASSQERTGAGNQPQHF. The CDR3 nucleotides are TGCGCCAGCAGCCAAGAGAGGACTGGGGCCGGAAATCAGCCCCAGCATTTT.

The chain joins TRBV30 to TRBJ1-2; D perhaps matches TRBD1 (5 bases). This CDR3 spans 13 amino acids. The V end was cut by 3 bases, the J end by 1 base, with 9 bases between. The germline gives CDR1 GTSNPN, CDR2 SVGIG (reference sequence). The DNA of the CDR3 is TGTGCCTGGAGCCAGGGCCTTAACTATGGCTACACCTTC. Translating it yields CAWSQGLNYGYTF.

The chain recombines TRBV5-8 with TRBJ2-6; D assignment may be TRBD1 or TRBD2 (6 bases each). The V and J ends lost 6 bases and 0 bases respectively, with 16 bases between them. Germline V gene data show CDR1 as SGHTS and CDR2 as YDEGEE. The CDR3 loop spans 17 amino acids. CDR3 nucleotide sequence: TGTGCCAGCATCTGGGGGGCCAGATTCTCTGGGGCCAACGTCCTGACTTTC. This sequence encodes CASIWGARFSGANVLTF.

This chain joins TRBV5-4 and TRBJ2-2, with a possible D match to TRBD2 (5 bases). V lost 0 bases to trimming and J lost 6 bases, with 9 bases between them. Germline V gene data show CDR1 as SGHNT and CDR2 as YYREEE (reference sequence). CDR3 size: 14 residues. The CDR3 DNA follows: TGTGCCAGCAGCTTGGATCGGGGAGCCGGGGAGCTGTTTTTT. It yields the protein CASSLDRGAGELFF.

This clone is a singleton in its sample. The rearrangement uses TRBV28 and TRBJ1-2; D gene unclear. Germline CDR1 is MDHEN and CDR2 is SYDVKM. This CDR3 region has 15 residues. Trimming removed 3 bases at V and 4 bases at J, with 15 bases between. Written as DNA, the CDR3 is TGTGCCAGCAGTTTCAGAGAGGGCTCTGCCTATGGCTACACCTTC. Translation: CASSFREGSAYGYTF.

This chain links TRBV7-8 with TRBJ2-5; no clear D gene. CDR1 SGHVS and CDR2 FQNEAQ come from the germline V gene. V was shortened by 3 bases and J by 0 bases, with 5 bases between the two germline ends. The CDR3 covers 13 residues. Written as DNA, the CDR3 is TGTGCCAGCAGCTTCAGAAACCAAGAGACCCAGTACTTC. It specifies CASSFRNQETQYF.

The chain uses TRBV5-4 and TRBJ1-1, with D possibly matching TRBD1 (6 bases). Germline lookup yields CDR1 SGHNT and CDR2 YYREEE (reference sequence). The CDR3 covers 12 residues. Trimming took off 4 bases at V and 10 bases at J, with 14 bases between the two ends. Here the CDR3 DNA reads TGTGCCAGCAGCGGGGGGCCCTCCGGAGCTTTCTTT. It codes for CASSGGPSGAFF.

This sequence joins TRBV27 and TRBJ2-2; TRBD2 is a possible D gene (6 bases). This CDR3 region has 18 residues. CDR1 MNHEY and CDR2 SMNVEV come from the germline V gene (reference sequence). V lost 0 bases, J lost 5 bases, and 19 bases lay in between. CDR3 nucleotides: TGTGCCAGCAGTTTATCGGGGGGACCCGGAGCAATAACCGGGGAGCTGTTTTTT. It encodes CASSLSGGPGAITGELFF.

The chain has TRBV19 and TRBJ2-4; D might be TRBD1 or TRBD2, each matching 5 bases. This CDR3 has 16 amino acids. Germline CDR1 is LNHDA and CDR2 is SQIVND (reference sequence). Trimming stripped 4 bases from V and 1 base from J, with 14 bases between. The CDR3 region has the DNA TGTGCCAGTAGTAGGGACCACCCGGGGGCCAAAAACATTCAGTACTTC. Protein: CASSRDHPGAKNIQYF.